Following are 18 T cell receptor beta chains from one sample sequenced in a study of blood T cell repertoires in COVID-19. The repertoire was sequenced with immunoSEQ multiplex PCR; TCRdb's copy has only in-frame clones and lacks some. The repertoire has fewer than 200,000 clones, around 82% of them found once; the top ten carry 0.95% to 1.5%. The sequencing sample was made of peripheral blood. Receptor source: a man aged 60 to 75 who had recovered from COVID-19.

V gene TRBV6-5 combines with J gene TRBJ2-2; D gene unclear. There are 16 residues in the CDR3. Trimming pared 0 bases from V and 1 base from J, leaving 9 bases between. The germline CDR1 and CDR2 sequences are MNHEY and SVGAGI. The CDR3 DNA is TGTGCCAGCAGTTACTCGCAACCCGGGAACACCGGGGAGCTGTTTTTT. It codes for CASSYSQPGNTGELFF.

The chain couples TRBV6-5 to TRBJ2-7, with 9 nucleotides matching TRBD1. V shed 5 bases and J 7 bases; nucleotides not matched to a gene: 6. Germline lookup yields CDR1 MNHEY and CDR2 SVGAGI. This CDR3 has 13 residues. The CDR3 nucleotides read TGTGCCAGCAGTCCGGACAGGGGCAAAGAGCAGTACTTC. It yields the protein CASSPDRGKEQYF.

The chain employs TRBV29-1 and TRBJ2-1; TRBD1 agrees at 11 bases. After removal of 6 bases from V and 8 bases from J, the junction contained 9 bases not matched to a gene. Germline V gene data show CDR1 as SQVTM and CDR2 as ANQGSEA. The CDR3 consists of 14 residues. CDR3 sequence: CSVAGTGGSDEQFF. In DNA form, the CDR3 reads TGCAGCGTCGCCGGGACAGGGGGATCGGATGAGCAGTTCTTC.

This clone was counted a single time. CDR3 sequence (DNA): TGTGCCAGCACTACTAGCAGGGGAGGGACTGAAGCTTTCTTT. Translating gives CASTTSRGGTEAFF. The V and J genes are TRBV2 and TRBJ1-1; possible D gene TRBD1, 6 bases. The CDR3 is made up of 14 amino acids. Germline V gives CDR1 SNHLY, CDR2 FYNNEI. V gave up 7 bases and J gave up 5 bases, with 17 bases separating them.

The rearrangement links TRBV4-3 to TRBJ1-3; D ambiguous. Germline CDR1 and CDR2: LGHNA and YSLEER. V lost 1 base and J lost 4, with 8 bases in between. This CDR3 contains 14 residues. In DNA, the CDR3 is TGCGCCAGCAGCCAAGGCAAGCCGGGAAACACCATATATTTT. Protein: CASSQGKPGNTIYF.

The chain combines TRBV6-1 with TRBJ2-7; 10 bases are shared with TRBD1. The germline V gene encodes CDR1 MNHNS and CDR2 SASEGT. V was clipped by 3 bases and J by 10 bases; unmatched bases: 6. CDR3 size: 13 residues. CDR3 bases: TGTGCCAGCAGTGAGAGGGACAGGGGTTTTCAGTACTTC. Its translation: CASSERDRGFQYF.

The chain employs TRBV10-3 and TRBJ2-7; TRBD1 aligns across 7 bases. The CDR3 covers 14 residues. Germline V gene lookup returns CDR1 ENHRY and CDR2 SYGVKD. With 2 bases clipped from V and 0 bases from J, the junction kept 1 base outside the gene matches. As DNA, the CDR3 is TGTGCCATCAGTGAGGACAGGGTCTCCTACGAGCAGTACTTC. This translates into CAISEDRVSYEQYF.

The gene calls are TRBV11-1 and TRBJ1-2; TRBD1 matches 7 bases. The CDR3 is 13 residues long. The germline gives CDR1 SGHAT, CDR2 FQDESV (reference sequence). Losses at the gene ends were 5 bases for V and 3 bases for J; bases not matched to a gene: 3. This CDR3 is CASSPGTDYGYTF. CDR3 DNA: TGTGCCAGCAGCCCCGGGACAGACTATGGCTACACCTTC.

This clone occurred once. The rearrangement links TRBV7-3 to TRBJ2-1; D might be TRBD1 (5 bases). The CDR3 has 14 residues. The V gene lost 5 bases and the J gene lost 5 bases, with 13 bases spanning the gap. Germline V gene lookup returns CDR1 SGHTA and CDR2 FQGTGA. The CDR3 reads CASSLTDVDNEQFF. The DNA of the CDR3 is TGTGCCAGCAGCCTGACAGACGTGGACAATGAGCAGTTCTTC.

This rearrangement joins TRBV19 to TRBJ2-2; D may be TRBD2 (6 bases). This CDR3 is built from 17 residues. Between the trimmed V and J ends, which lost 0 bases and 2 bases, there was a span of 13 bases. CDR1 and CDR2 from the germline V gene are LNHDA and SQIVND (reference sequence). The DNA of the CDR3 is TGTGCCAGTAGTATAGATGGGACCGGGACTAACACCGGGGAGCTGTTTTTT. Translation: CASSIDGTGTNTGELFF.

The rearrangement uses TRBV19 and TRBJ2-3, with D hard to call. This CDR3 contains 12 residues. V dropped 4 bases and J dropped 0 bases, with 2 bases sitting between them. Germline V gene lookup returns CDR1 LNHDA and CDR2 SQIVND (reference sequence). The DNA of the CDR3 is TGTGCCAGTAGTACTAGCACAGATACGCAGTATTTT. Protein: CASSTSTDTQYF.

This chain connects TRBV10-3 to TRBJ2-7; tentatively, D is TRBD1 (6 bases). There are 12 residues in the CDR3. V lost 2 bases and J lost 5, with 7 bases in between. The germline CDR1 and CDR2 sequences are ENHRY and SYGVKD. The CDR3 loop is CAISETGNEQYF. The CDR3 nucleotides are TGTGCCATCAGTGAGACAGGGAACGAGCAGTACTTC.

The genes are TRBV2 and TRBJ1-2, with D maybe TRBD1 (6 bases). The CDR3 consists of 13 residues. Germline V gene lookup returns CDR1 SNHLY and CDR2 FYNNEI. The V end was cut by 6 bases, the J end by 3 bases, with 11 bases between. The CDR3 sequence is CASSPQGYYGYTF. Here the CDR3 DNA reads TGTGCCAGCAGCCCACAGGGCTACTATGGCTACACCTTC.

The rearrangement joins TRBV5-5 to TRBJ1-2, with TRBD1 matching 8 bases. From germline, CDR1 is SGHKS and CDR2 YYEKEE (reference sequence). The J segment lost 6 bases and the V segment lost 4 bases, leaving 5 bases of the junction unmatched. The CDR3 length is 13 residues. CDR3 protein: CASSPDRVHGYTF. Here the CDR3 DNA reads TGTGCCAGCAGCCCGGACAGGGTGCATGGCTACACCTTC.

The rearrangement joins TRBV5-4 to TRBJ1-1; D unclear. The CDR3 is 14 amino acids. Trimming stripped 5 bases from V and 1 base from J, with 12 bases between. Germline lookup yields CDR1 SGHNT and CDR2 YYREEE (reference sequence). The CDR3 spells CASRGGGENTEAFF. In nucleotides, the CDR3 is TGTGCCAGCAGGGGAGGCGGGGAGAACACTGAAGCTTTCTTT.

CDR3 amino acids: CASSFSRGEKLFF. CDR3 DNA: TGTGCCAGCAGTTTTTCCAGGGGAGAAAAACTGTTTTTT. J is TRBJ1-4 and V is TRBV12-3 or TRBV12-4, with D possibly matching TRBD1 (6 bases). CDR3 length equals 13 residues. V lost 3 bases and J 8 bases, leaving 10 bases between the germline ends.

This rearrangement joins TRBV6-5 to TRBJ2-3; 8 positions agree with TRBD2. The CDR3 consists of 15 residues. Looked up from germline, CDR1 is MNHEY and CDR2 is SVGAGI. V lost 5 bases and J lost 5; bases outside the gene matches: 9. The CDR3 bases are TGTGCCAGCAGTCGGGGGGGACGGCGGCTAGATACGCAGTATTTT. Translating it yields CASSRGGRRLDTQYF.

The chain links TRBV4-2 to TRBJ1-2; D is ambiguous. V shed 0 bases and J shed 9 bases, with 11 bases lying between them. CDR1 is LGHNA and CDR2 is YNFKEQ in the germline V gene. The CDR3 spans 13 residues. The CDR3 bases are TGTGCCAGCAGCCAAGAGTTGGCTGCAAGCTACACCTTC. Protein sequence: CASSQELAASYTF.